This T cell receptor (beta chain) was identified in a study of CD8+CD57+ T cells in acquired aplastic anemia. Overall study findings and caveats: Patients and controls were found to share fewer than 35 CD8+ CDR3 sequences.

CDR1 and CDR2 (germline): SQVTM, ANQGSEA. The V and J ends lost 7 bases and 1 base respectively, with 14 bases between them. The CDR3 is 14 amino acids. The count of this clonotype is one. Its matching antigen is unknown. TCR beta VDJ combinations and CDR3 sequences were profiled from genomic DNA. One entry per CDR3 protein results from TCRdb running MiXCR on the reads. The table lists some 280,000 distinct CDR3 sequences, 55% to 65% of them singletons, with less than 9.5% in the top ten. V usage is TRBV29-1 and J usage is TRBJ1-3; D might be TRBD1 (5 bases). The sample comprised sorted CD4+, CD8+, or CD8+CD57+ T cells (not recorded which) from PBMCs. The clonotype originates from a human donor with severe aplastic anemia or a healthy control (not recorded which). The CDR3, as DNA: TGCAGCGCCAAGTCCGGGGGTTCTGGAAACACCATATATTTT. It codes for CSAKSGGSGNTIYF.